This entry lists 30 T cell receptor beta chains sequenced from one sample in a study of shared clonotypes between healthy human individuals. TCRdb's table, derived via immunoSEQ multiplex PCR, lists solely in-frame clones and lacks some. Among some 1.1 million clones listed, around three quarters were seen once. Sequences were obtained from memory CD4+ T cells from PBMCs. Subset denoted: CD45RA-negative fraction. The receptors originated from a man aged 18 to 29 in good health. Some clones in this sample may be carry-over from other donors' samples.

This clone came up once. The chain couples TRBV27 to TRBJ1-2, with 7 bases lining up with TRBD1. Looked up from germline, CDR1 is MNHEY and CDR2 is SMNVEV (reference sequence). The CDR3 is 16 residues long. J gave up 4 bases and V 3 bases, and 11 bases lay outside the gene matches. CDR3 sequence reads: CASSFVGGRGPYGYTF. Written as DNA, the CDR3 is TGTGCCAGCAGTTTTGTAGGGGGCAGGGGTCCCTATGGCTACACCTTC.

The J gene is TRBJ2-1, the V gene TRBV7-7, with unresolved D. The V gene's germline CDR1 is SSHAT and CDR2 FNYEAQ (reference sequence). The CDR3 length is 18 residues. V lost 0 bases and J 10 bases, leaving 25 bases between the germline ends. CDR3: CASSLAPGARVEFGEQFF. The CDR3 coding sequence is TGTGCCAGCAGCTTAGCCCCCGGAGCGAGAGTAGAATTCGGGGAGCAGTTCTTC.

The chain is built from TRBV28 and TRBJ1-2; D call uncertain. CDR3 length: 13 residues. Deletions cut 7 bases from V and 1 base from J, with 10 bases between. Germline V gives CDR1 MDHEN, CDR2 SYDVKM. CDR3 in amino acids: CASTPTVNYGYTF. The CDR3 bases are TGTGCCAGCACCCCGACGGTTAACTATGGCTACACCTTC.

This rearrangement joins TRBV19 to TRBJ1-1, with TRBD1 as a possible D gene (6 bases). The CDR3 has 17 residues. V dropped 2 bases and J dropped 5 bases, with 21 bases sitting between them. CDR1 and CDR2 from the germline V gene are LNHDA and SQIVND (reference sequence). CDR3 DNA sequence: TGTGCCAGTAGTATACCCTCCGGACAGAGCACGAGGACTGAAGCTTTCTTT. It encodes CASSIPSGQSTRTEAFF.

There are a few counts of this clone. Other DNA sequences in the same sample also yield this CDR3. The genes are TRBV7-3 and TRBJ2-7; no clear D gene. The CDR3 runs 13 residues. Germline assignment: CDR1 SGHTA and CDR2 FQGTGA. V lost 2 bases and J lost 1, with 6 bases in between. The CDR3 is CASSLVQSYEQYF. Written as DNA, the CDR3 is TGTGCCAGCAGCTTAGTCCAGTCCTACGAGCAGTACTTC. Together with reference TRBV7-3 and TRBJ2-7, the CDR3 gives the full variable domain: GAGVSQTPSNKVTEKGKYVELRCDPISGHTALYWYRQSLGQGPEFLIYFQGTGAADDSGLPNDRFFAVRPEGSVSTLKIQRTERGDSAVYLCASSLVQSYEQYFGPGTRLTVT.

A word on this clone: Different DNA sequences within this sample yield the same CDR3. The chain recombines TRBV10-3 with TRBJ2-2; D not certain. V was pared by 3 bases and J by 0 bases, with 5 bases between. Looked up from germline, CDR1 is ENHRY and CDR2 is SYGVKD. The CDR3 is made up of 14 amino acids. In DNA, the CDR3 is TGTGCCATCAGTGACGGACCGAACACCGGGGAGCTGTTTTTT. Protein sequence: CAISDGPNTGELFF.

There are many counts of this clone. The chain employs TRBV27 and TRBJ2-2; D gene ambiguous. This CDR3 contains 13 residues. Trimming cost V 2 bases and J 10 bases, with 11 bases left between them. Germline V lookup: CDR1 MNHEY, CDR2 SMNVEV (reference sequence). This CDR3 reads CASSLDPYEELFF. DNA of the CDR3: TGTGCCAGCAGTTTAGACCCTTACGAGGAGCTGTTTTTT.

The V call is TRBV27, the J call TRBJ2-1; TRBD2 aligns across 8 bases. The CDR3 extends over 15 amino acids. V gave up 4 bases and J gave up 3 bases; unmatched junction bases: 5. Germline CDR1 MNHEY, CDR2 SMNVEV (reference sequence). DNA for the CDR3: TGTGCCAGCAGTTGGAGCGGGAGTTTCTACAATGAGCAGTTCTTC. This codes for CASSWSGSFYNEQFF.

The rearrangement joins TRBV21-1 to TRBJ2-4. TRBV21-1 has pseudogene status. The CDR3 length is 15 residues. The chain's CDR3 is CASSFPHLRENIQYF. CDR3 nucleotide sequence: TGTGCCAGCAGCTTCCCTCATCTTAGGGAAAACATTCAGTACTTC.

This rearrangement joins TRBV7-2 to TRBJ2-7, with TRBD1 as a possible D gene (5 bases). V was shortened by 2 bases and J by 6 bases, with 26 bases between the two germline ends. Germline loops: CDR1 SGHTA, CDR2 FQGNSA. The CDR3 totals 18 residues. The CDR3 is CASSLIWGPDRASGEQYF. CDR3 bases: TGTGCCAGCAGCTTAATCTGGGGCCCCGACAGAGCCTCGGGCGAGCAGTACTTC.

V gene TRBV7-9 combines with J gene TRBJ1-2, with TRBD1 identical over 7 bases. The CDR3 runs to 15 residues. Germline V gene sequence: CDR1 SEHNR, CDR2 FQNEAQ (reference sequence). The J segment lost 4 bases and the V segment lost 5 bases, leaving 10 bases of the junction unmatched. The CDR3 DNA reads as TGTGCCAGCAGCCAGACAGGGATCATTGGCTATGGCTACACCTTC. Its translation is CASSQTGIIGYGYTF.

The rearrangement links TRBV27 to TRBJ2-3, with 7 positions matching TRBD2. CDR3 length: 16 residues. Looked up from germline, CDR1 is MNHEY and CDR2 is SMNVEV (reference sequence). With V trimmed by 4 bases and J by 2 bases, 9 bases remained unmatched. For the CDR3, the DNA is TGTGCCAGCAGTTCCAAGAGGACTAGATTCACAGATACGCAGTATTTT. It yields the protein CASSSKRTRFTDTQYF.

The chain joins TRBV9 to TRBJ2-7; the match to TRBD1 covers 9 bases. The ends lost 4 bases at V and 1 base at J; junction bases unmatched: 3. The germline V gene has CDR1 SGDLS and CDR2 YYNGEE. CDR3 length: 14 residues. The CDR3 nucleotides read TGTGCCAGCAGCAGACAGGGGGTTTCCTACGAGCAGTACTTC. Translation gives CASSRQGVSYEQYF. The variable domain in full, completed from reference TRBV9 and TRBJ2-7, reads DSGVTQTPKHLITATGQRVTLRCSPRSGDLSVYWYQQSLDQGLQFLIQYYNGEERAKGNILERFSAQQFPDLHSELNLSSLELGDSALYFCASSRQGVSYEQYFGPGTRLTVT.

This chain uses TRBV11-2 with TRBJ2-5; D perhaps matches TRBD2 (6 bases). Germline V gene lookup returns CDR1 SGHAT and CDR2 FQNNGV. V dropped 5 bases and J dropped 1 base, with 14 bases sitting between them. The CDR3 consists of 15 residues. In DNA, the CDR3 is TGTGCCAGCAGCCCCATGGGACTGGGCCAAGAGACCCAGTACTTC. Amino acids: CASSPMGLGQETQYF.

This clone was picked up a small number of times. The chain couples TRBV2 to TRBJ1-5; D call uncertain. The ends were cut back, 2 bases at V and 3 bases at J, with 11 bases in the middle. The CDR3 extends over 15 amino acids. The V gene's germline CDR1 is SNHLY and CDR2 FYNNEI. As DNA, the CDR3 is TGTGCCAGCAGTGAATATGGGCTGTCCAATCAGCCCCAGCATTTT. It encodes CASSEYGLSNQPQHF.

CDR3 sequence: CASSSTGINGAYEQYF. For the CDR3, the DNA is TGTGCCAGCAGTTCTACCGGGATTAACGGGGCCTACGAGCAGTACTTC. V is TRBV28 and J is TRBJ2-7; tentatively, D is TRBD2 (5 bases). V was trimmed by 4 bases and J by 2 bases, leaving 18 bases between them. Germline CDR1 reads MDHEN; CDR2 reads SYDVKM. This CDR3 region has 16 residues.

The CDR3 protein is CASSSMGGDTEAFF. CDR3 DNA: TGTGCCAGCAGCTCCATGGGGGGTGACACTGAAGCTTTCTTT. The chain links TRBV11-1 to TRBJ1-1; maybe TRBD1 (5 bases). Trimming removed 4 bases from V and 3 bases from J, with 12 bases in between. The CDR3 spans 14 residues. The germline CDR1 and CDR2 sequences are SGHAT and FQDESV (reference sequence).

The V call is TRBV7-9, the J call TRBJ2-2, with TRBD2 matching 8 bases. The CDR3 is 15 residues long. V lost 4 bases to trimming and J lost 6 bases; unmatched junction nucleotides: 7. CDR1 SEHNR and CDR2 FQNEAQ come from the germline V gene (reference sequence). Here the CDR3 DNA reads TGTGCCAGCAGCTCGAGGCGGGGGGCAGCCGGGGAGCTGTTTTTT. This encodes CASSSRRGAAGELFF.

J is TRBJ1-1 and V is TRBV5-1; D is ambiguous. CDR3 length: 14 amino acids. V was pared by 4 bases and J by 1 base, with 11 bases between. Per germline, CDR1 SGHRS and CDR2 YFSETQ. The CDR3 coding sequence is TGCGCCAGCAGCATTACCTCTTGGAACACTGAAGCTTTCTTT. This encodes CASSITSWNTEAFF.

V and J are TRBV7-9 and TRBJ1-4, with a weak D call TRBD1 (6 bases). V was pared by 0 bases and J by 8 bases, with 13 bases between. Germline V gives CDR1 SEHNR, CDR2 FQNEAQ (reference sequence). This CDR3 is built from 15 residues. Here the CDR3 reads CASSLAAGAGEKLFF. The CDR3 DNA is TGTGCCAGCAGCTTAGCAGCAGGGGCAGGGGAAAAACTGTTTTTT.

The CDR3 sequence is CASSLLRGSSYEQYF. CDR3 in DNA: TGTGCCAGCTCACTACTGAGGGGTTCATCCTACGAGCAGTACTTC. The genes are TRBV18 and TRBJ2-7; D tentatively reads TRBD1 or TRBD2 (5 bases each). This CDR3 contains 15 residues. V lost 4 bases and J 1 base, leaving 14 bases between the germline ends. The germline CDR1 and CDR2 sequences are KGHSH and LQKENI.

Worth noting for this clone: With only one base between it and a far larger clone, this is likely a read error. The chain employs TRBV5-6 and TRBJ1-1; D is perhaps TRBD1 (5 bases). In germline, CDR1 is SGHDT, CDR2 YYEEEE. The CDR3 loop spans 14 amino acids. The CDR3 sequence: CASSPRGAWTETFF. The CDR3 nucleotides read TGTGCCAGCAGCCCTCGAGGGGCTTGGACTGAAACTTTCTTT. Full variable domain (missing parts from reference TRBV5-6 and TRBJ1-1): DAGVTQSPTHLIKTRGQQVTLRCSPKSGHDTVSWYQQALGQGPQFIFQYYEEEERQRGNFPDRFSGHQFPNYSSELNVNALLLGDSALYLCASSPRGAWTETFFGQGTRLTVV.

The chain uses TRBV2 and TRBJ2-2; either TRBD1 or TRBD2 may fit D (6 bases each). Looked up from germline, CDR1 is SNHLY and CDR2 is FYNNEI. The length of the CDR3 is 16 residues. V lost 2 bases and J 2 bases, leaving 12 bases between the germline ends. This CDR3 is CASSELGGTNTGELFF. The CDR3 DNA is TGTGCCAGCAGTGAATTAGGCGGGACAAACACCGGGGAGCTGTTTTTT. Looking up the rest from reference TRBV2 and TRBJ2-2 gives the full variable domain: EPEVTQTPSHQVTQMGQEVILRCVPISNHLYFYWYRQILGQKVEFLVSFYNNEISEKSEIFDDQFSVERPDGSNFTLKIRSTKLEDSAMYFCASSELGGTNTGELFFGEGSRLTVL.

The table lists this clone with a count of one. The CDR3 region has the DNA TGTGCCAGCAGCTCGACCGGGGGTGGCACCTTC. It yields the protein CASSSTGGGTF. This sequence joins TRBV7-9 and TRBJ1-2, with a weak D call TRBD1 (5 bases). Per the germline V gene, CDR1 is SEHNR and CDR2 is FQNEAQ (reference sequence). V was trimmed by 4 bases and J by 13 bases, leaving 13 bases between them. CDR3 length: 11 amino acids.

The chain is built from TRBV4-2 and TRBJ2-7; TRBD2 matches at 12 bases. J lost 2 bases, V lost 4 bases, and 12 bases had no gene match. CDR3 length: 18 residues. Germline V lookup: CDR1 LGHNA, CDR2 YNFKEQ. CDR3 DNA: TGTGCCAGCAGCCCCACAGGGGGACTAGCGGGCTTTGCCTACGAGCAGTACTTC. This encodes CASSPTGGLAGFAYEQYF.

V and J are TRBV5-1 and TRBJ2-3; D perhaps matches TRBD2 (5 bases). This CDR3 comprises 14 residues. Between the trimmed V and J ends, which lost 5 bases and 1 base, there was a span of 11 bases. Germline lookup yields CDR1 SGHRS and CDR2 YFSETQ. CDR3 in amino acids: CASRNNGGTDTQYF. In nucleotides, the CDR3 is TGCGCCAGCAGAAACAACGGGGGCACAGATACGCAGTATTTT.

This clone was seen only once. The J gene is TRBJ1-2, the V gene TRBV27, with no clear D. V lost 2 bases and J 3 bases, leaving 10 bases between the germline ends. Germline assignment: CDR1 MNHEY and CDR2 SMNVEV (reference sequence). The CDR3 extends over 14 amino acids. The CDR3 region is CASSLSGNHYGYTF. CDR3 coding DNA: TGTGCCAGCAGTTTAAGTGGCAACCACTATGGCTACACCTTC.

V gene TRBV12-5 combines with J gene TRBJ1-1; TRBD1 matches at 7 bases. This CDR3 is 15 amino acids long. Trimming removed 2 bases from V and 0 bases from J; junction bases left unmatched: 3. Germline lookup yields CDR1 LGHNT and CDR2 FRNRAP. The CDR3 DNA is TGTGCTAGTGGTTTGATGACAGGGCTGAACACTGAAGCTTTCTTT. Translating it yields CASGLMTGLNTEAFF. The complete variable domain, with remaining parts taken from reference TRBV12-5 and TRBJ1-1, reads DARVTQTPRHKVTEMGQEVTMRCQPILGHNTVFWYRQTMMQGLELLAYFRNRAPLDDSGMPKDRFSAEMPDATLATLKIQPSEPRDSAVYFCASGLMTGLNTEAFFGQGTRLTVV.

This chain joins TRBV25-1 and TRBJ2-7; 7 bases agree with TRBD2. The CDR3 consists of 14 residues. Looked up from germline, CDR1 is MGHDK and CDR2 is SYGVNS. The ends lost 6 bases at V and 2 bases at J; junction bases unmatched: 7. In nucleotides, the CDR3 is TGTGCCAGCAGGGGGAGGGTAAACCCCTACGAGCAGTACTTC. Protein product: CASRGRVNPYEQYF.

The J gene is TRBJ1-2, the V gene TRBV28, with no clear D. Trimming removed 5 bases at V and 7 bases at J, with 14 bases between. The CDR3 contains 13 residues. The germline V gene encodes CDR1 MDHEN and CDR2 SYDVKM. The CDR3: CASSMGQEPGYTF. In DNA form, the CDR3 reads TGTGCCAGCAGTATGGGCCAGGAGCCTGGCTACACCTTC.